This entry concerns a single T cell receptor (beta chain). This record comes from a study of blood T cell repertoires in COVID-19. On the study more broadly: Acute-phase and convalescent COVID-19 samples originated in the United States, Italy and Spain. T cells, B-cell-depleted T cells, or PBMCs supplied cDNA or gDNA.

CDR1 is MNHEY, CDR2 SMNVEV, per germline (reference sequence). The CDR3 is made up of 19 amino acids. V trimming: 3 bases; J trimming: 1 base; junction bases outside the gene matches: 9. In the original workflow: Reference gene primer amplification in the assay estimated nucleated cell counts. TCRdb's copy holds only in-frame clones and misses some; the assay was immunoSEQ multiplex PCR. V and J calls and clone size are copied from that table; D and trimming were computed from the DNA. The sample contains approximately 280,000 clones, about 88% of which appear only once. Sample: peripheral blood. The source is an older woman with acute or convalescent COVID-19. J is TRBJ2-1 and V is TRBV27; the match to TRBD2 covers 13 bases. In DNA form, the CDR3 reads TGTGCCAGCAGTTTGCAGGTACTAGCGGGAGGGATGTCCTACAATGAGCAGTTCTTC. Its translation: CASSLQVLAGGMSYNEQFF.